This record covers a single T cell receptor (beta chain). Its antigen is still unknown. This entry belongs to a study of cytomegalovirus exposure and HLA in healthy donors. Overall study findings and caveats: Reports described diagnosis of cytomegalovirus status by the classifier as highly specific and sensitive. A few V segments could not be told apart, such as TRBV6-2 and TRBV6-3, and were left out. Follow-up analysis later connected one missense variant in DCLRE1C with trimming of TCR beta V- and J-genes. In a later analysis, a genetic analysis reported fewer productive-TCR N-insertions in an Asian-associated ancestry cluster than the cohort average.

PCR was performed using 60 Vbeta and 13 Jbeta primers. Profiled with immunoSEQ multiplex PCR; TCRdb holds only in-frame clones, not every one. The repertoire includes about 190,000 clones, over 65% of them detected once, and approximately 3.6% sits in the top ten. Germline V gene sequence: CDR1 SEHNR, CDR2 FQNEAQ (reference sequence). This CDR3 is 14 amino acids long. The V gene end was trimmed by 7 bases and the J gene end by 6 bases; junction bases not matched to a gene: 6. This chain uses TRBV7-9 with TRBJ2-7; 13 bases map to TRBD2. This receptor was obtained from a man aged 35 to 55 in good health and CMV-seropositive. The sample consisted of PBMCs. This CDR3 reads CASMGTSGTGEQYF. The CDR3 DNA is TGTGCCAGCATGGGGACTAGCGGGACGGGCGAGCAGTACTTC. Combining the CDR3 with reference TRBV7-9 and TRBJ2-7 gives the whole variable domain DTGVSQNPRHKITKRGQNVTFRCDPISEHNRLYWYRQTLGQGPEFLTYFQNEAQLEKSRLLSDRFSAERPKGSFSTLEIQRTEQGDSAMYLCASMGTSGTGEQYFGPGTRLTVT.